The rows below give T cell receptor beta chains drawn from one sample of a study of T cell responses to AZD1222 COVID-19 vaccine. The protocol was immunoSEQ multiplex PCR, while the TCRdb copy is restricted to in-frame clones and leaves out a portion. This sample carries about 70,000 clones, 85% of them seen once, and the ten largest clones take approximately 20%. The sequenced sample was peripheral blood, obtained on day 0 of AZD1222 vaccination. These receptors were collected from an adult in good health. CDR3s include the opening cysteine and the closing phenylalanine or tryptophan. Each record gives: J gene, clone size, V gene, D gene, CDR3 DNA, CDR3 protein. The D gene is left open where the match is weak. Size tells how often a clone was seen (once, few, many) or the class of an expanded clone, and some rows leave it out.

TRBJ2-2 | . | TRBV7-9 | . | TGTGCCAGCAGCTTAACGAACACCGGGGAGCTGTTTTTT | CASSLTNTGELFF
TRBJ1-1 | . | TRBV5-4 | TRBD1 | TGTGCCAGCAGCCTCTTAGAGGACAGGGGAGGTGAAGCTTTCTTT | CASSLLEDRGGEAFF
TRBJ2-7 | . | TRBV28 | TRBD1 | TGTGCCAGCAGTAACACCGACAGGGGGAGATACTACGAGCAGTACTTC | CASSNTDRGRYYEQYF
TRBJ2-1 | . | TRBV6-4 | TRBD1 | TGTGCCAGCAGTGACGGGACAGAAGGTGATGAGCAGTTCTTC | CASSDGTEGDEQFF
TRBJ1-2 | . | TRBV12-3/TRBV12-4 | . | TGTGCCAGCAGTTTTAAAATCGGCTACACCTTC | CASSFKIGYTF
TRBJ1-4 | once | TRBV5-1 | TRBD1 | TGCGCCAGCAGCTTCGGACAGGGTAATGAAAAACTGTTTTTT | CASSFGQGNEKLFF
TRBJ1-1 | once | TRBV5-4 | TRBD1 | TGTGCCAGCAGCTTGTTACAGGGGGCGGTCACTGAAGCTTTCTTT | CASSLLQGAVTEAFF
TRBJ2-2 | . | TRBV2 | . | TGTGCCAGCAGTGATGCTAGCGCTAACACCGGGGAGCTGTTTTTT | CASSDASANTGELFF
TRBJ2-3 | once | TRBV7-9 | . | TGTGCCAGCAGCAAGGGACTCCAAGGGGCGGATACGCAGTATTTT | CASSKGLQGADTQYF
TRBJ2-1 | . | TRBV9 | TRBD2 | TGTGCCAGCAGCGTAGACGCGGGGGGGCGGGATGAGCAGTTCTTC | CASSVDAGGRDEQFF
TRBJ2-3 | . | TRBV6-1 | TRBD1 | TGTGCCAGCAGTGAACAGGGGGCGTCAGATACGCAGTATTTT | CASSEQGASDTQYF
TRBJ2-6 | . | TRBV5-1 | . | TGCGCCAGCAGCTTAGGCCTCTCAGGGGCCAACGTCCTGACTTTC | CASSLGLSGANVLTF
TRBJ2-1 | . | TRBV9 | TRBD2 | TGTGCCAGCAGCTTAGCTAGCGGGAGCTCCTACAATGAGCAGTTCTTC | CASSLASGSSYNEQFF